The 5 T cell receptor beta chains below all came from one sample that was sequenced in a study of blood T cell repertoires in COVID-19. TCRdb's copy holds only in-frame clones and misses some; the assay was immunoSEQ multiplex PCR. The table shows around 80,000 clones, with more than 85% occurring only once. The sample was peripheral blood. The receptors derive from a man aged 80 or over with active or convalescent COVID-19.

The sample holds a few counts of this clone. The rearrangement links TRBV5-1 to TRBJ1-3; D possibly corresponds to TRBD1 (5 bases). The ends were cut back, 0 bases at V and 2 bases at J, with 12 bases in the middle. From germline, CDR1 is SGHRS and CDR2 YFSETQ. The CDR3 runs to 16 residues. DNA for the CDR3: TGCGCCAGCAGCTTGGACGGGGGTCTTACTGGAAACACCATATATTTT. It yields the protein CASSLDGGLTGNTIYF.

This chain links TRBV3-1 (or the pseudogene TRBV3-2) with TRBJ2-1; 11 positions agree with TRBD2. V lost 4 bases to trimming and J lost 7 bases; unmatched junction nucleotides: 3. The CDR3 totals 14 residues. Germline V CDR1 and CDR2: LGHDT, YNNKEL (reference sequence). Here the CDR3 DNA reads TGTGCCAGCAGCCTTAGCGGGGGGGGAAATGAGCAGTTCTTC. Protein: CASSLSGGGNEQFF.

The gene calls are TRBV5-1 and TRBJ1-1; 10 nucleotides align to TRBD1. Germline values: CDR1 SGHRS, CDR2 YFSETQ. The CDR3 is made up of 17 amino acids. V shed 1 base and J 4 bases; nucleotides not matched to a gene: 10. The CDR3 region has the DNA TGCGCCAGCAGCTTGCCCCCGGGACAGGGGCAAAGCACTGAAGCTTTCTTT. Translating it yields CASSLPPGQGQSTEAFF.

This rearrangement joins TRBV28 to TRBJ1-3, with 9 bases matching TRBD1. The V gene end was trimmed by 5 bases and the J gene end by 0 bases; junction bases not matched to a gene: 5. Germline CDR1 and CDR2: MDHEN and SYDVKM. The CDR3 is 16 amino acids. In nucleotides, the CDR3 is TGTGCCAGCAGTCCACCGACAGGGGGCTCTGGAAACACCATATATTTT. Translated, it gives CASSPPTGGSGNTIYF.

In its sample, this clone was seen a few times. The junction does not match germline at one end; this may be a read error. The chain recombines TRBV28 with TRBJ1-4; D may be TRBD1 (5 bases). CDR1 is MDHEN and CDR2 is SYDVKM in the germline V gene. The CDR3 covers 11 residues. Here the CDR3 DNA reads TGTGCCAGCAGTGACCGGGACTTTCGGGTTTTT. It is translated as CASSDRDFRVF.